Below are 26 T cell receptor beta chains sequenced from a single sample in a study of tissue T cells after allogeneic stem cell transplantation. The table came from immunoSEQ multiplex PCR; TCRdb's copy has only in-frame clones and leaves some out. The data show approximately 700 clones, around 50% seen once. Stated time point: mouse harvest day 14 after allogeneic transplant. The graft held 10^6 splenic CD5+ T cells and 10^7 T-cell-depleted bone marrow cells. Sequencing input: liver tissue. The receptor source for this set is a female BALB/c mouse given C57BL/6 T cells with graft-versus-host disease after an allogeneic hematopoietic cell transplant.

This clone was seen a handful of times. Mouse gene names apply. The read ends 1 residue early relative to the CDR3; the germline J gene fills the gap. V usage is TRBV4 and J usage is TRBJ2-7; perhaps D is TRBD1 or TRBD2 (5 bases each). From germline, CDR1 is LGHDT and CDR2 YNNKQL (reference sequence). The V and J ends lost 3 bases and 6 bases respectively, with 9 bases between them. This CDR3 comprises 12 residues. The chain's CDR3 is CASSYRGIEQYF. CDR3 DNA (partial): TGTGCCAGCAGCTACCGGGGGATTGAACAGTAC.

As regards this clone: Mouse gene names and germline throughout. Read sequence stops 1 residue before the CDR3 end, and the germline J gene provides the missing end. The chain joins TRBV3 to TRBJ1-4; maybe TRBD1 (5 bases). CDR3 length: 14 amino acids. In germline, CDR1 is SNHLY, CDR2 FYNGKV (reference sequence). Trimming took off 5 bases at V and 2 bases at J, with 9 bases between the two ends. This CDR3 reads CASSPGRSNERLFF. The CDR3 DNA, read in part, is TGTGCCAGCAGCCCGGGACGGTCCAACGAAAGATTATTT.

Comment on this clone: The listed genes are named as in mouse. The read falls 1 residue short of the CDR3 end, and the missing part is taken from the germline J gene. This rearrangement joins TRBV16 to TRBJ1-1, with D possibly matching TRBD1 (5 bases). The CDR3 covers 13 residues. Looked up from germline, CDR1 is SGHSA and CDR2 is FRNQAP. The V end lost 2 bases, the J end lost 3 bases, and 7 bases lay between the germline ends. The CDR3 is CASSLRGDTEVFF. The CDR3 bases that were read are TGTGCAAGCAGCTTAAGGGGCGACACAGAAGTCTTC.

This clone appeared a few times. Gene names are the mouse ones. Read data end 1 residue before the CDR3 end; the end is taken from the germline J gene. The chain combines TRBV26 with TRBJ1-3, with D unresolved. CDR3 length: 14 residues. V lost 4 bases and J lost 0, with 7 bases in between. Germline V gene data show CDR1 as KGHPV and CDR2 as FQNQEV (reference sequence). CDR3 amino acids: CASSREGSGNTLYF. The part of the CDR3 DNA that was read is TGTGCCAGCAGTCGAGAGGGTTCTGGAAATACGCTCTAT.

This clone was counted a single time. Genes here carry mouse names. The observed sequence ends 1 residue before the CDR3 terminus, with the missing tail filled in from the germline J gene. The chain recombines TRBV3 with TRBJ2-5; 9 bases are a match to TRBD1. The CDR3 covers 13 residues. Germline values: CDR1 SNHLY, CDR2 FYNGKV (reference sequence). J lost 2 bases, V lost 9 bases, and 3 bases had no gene match. This CDR3 is CASQGQGQDTQYF. The CDR3 bases that were read are TGTGCCAGTCAGGGACAGGGCCAAGACACCCAGTAC.

This clone showed up just a few times. Gene and germline names: mouse. CDR3 sequence reads: CASSFTGPSYEQYF. The part of the CDR3 DNA that was read is TGTGCCAGCAGCTTTACTGGGCCCTCCTATGAACAGTAC. V usage is TRBV3 and J usage is TRBJ2-7; D perhaps matches TRBD2 (6 bases). The read is 1 residue too short to cover the CDR3 end, so that end is filled in from the germline J gene. Trimming removed 3 bases at V and 0 bases at J, with 9 bases between. The CDR3 runs 14 residues. In germline, CDR1 is SNHLY, CDR2 FYNGKV (reference sequence).

In this sample, this clone turned up a few times. Gene names are mouse gene names. CDR3 protein: CASSRPGTVYEQYF. The covered CDR3 bases are TGTGCCAGCAGTCGTCCCGGGACAGTCTATGAACAGTAC. J is TRBJ2-7 and V is TRBV26; 7 nucleotides match TRBD1. The read halts 1 residue ahead of the CDR3 end, with the missing end drawn from the germline J gene. V lost 4 bases, J lost 3 bases, and 6 bases stayed unmatched. This CDR3 has 14 amino acids. Germline V gene lookup returns CDR1 KGHPV and CDR2 FQNQEV (reference sequence).

As concerns this clone: Germline and genes: mouse. Coverage ceases 1 residue before the CDR3 finishes, and the germline J gene fills in the end. The chain joins TRBV20 to TRBJ1-4, with a tentative D call TRBD1 (6 bases). This CDR3 region has 14 residues. Trimming stripped 0 bases from V and 5 bases from J, with 10 bases between. Looked up from germline, CDR1 is GFQATS and CDR2 is STVNSAI. The CDR3 spells CGARETGKNERLFF. CDR3 bases read: TGTGGTGCTAGGGAAACAGGGAAGAACGAAAGATTATTT.

Turning to this clone: The germline and genes are mouse ones. The read terminates 1 residue before the CDR3 end, so the remaining end is supplied by the germline J gene. The rearrangement links TRBV31 to TRBJ2-1, with D maybe TRBD2 (6 bases). The germline V gene has CDR1 GKSSPN and CDR2 SITVG. Trimming shortened V by 0 bases and J by 1 base, and 10 bases separated the two germline ends. The CDR3 covers 15 residues. This CDR3 is CAWSLDLGNYAEQFF. Partial CDR3 DNA: TGTGCCTGGAGTCTAGATCTGGGGAACTATGCTGAGCAGTTC.

Points on this clone: The listed genes are named as in mouse. The read terminates 1 residue ahead of where the CDR3 ends, so the germline J gene completes it. The rearrangement uses TRBV12-1 and TRBJ2-2, with D perhaps matching TRBD2 (6 bases). CDR3 size: 14 residues. The V end was cut by 1 base, the J end by 1 base, with 6 bases between. Germline V gene data show CDR1 as SGHSN and CDR2 as HYEKVE. CDR3 sequence reads: CASSLGGNTGQLYF. Incomplete CDR3 DNA: TGTGCCAGCTCTCTTGGGGGAAACACCGGGCAGCTCTAC.

In regard to this clone: The genes are named according to mouse. The CDR3 extends 1 residue past the end of the read, so its final part is completed from the germline J gene. The V call is TRBV4, the J call TRBJ2-5; perhaps TRBD1 as D (7 bases). The CDR3 loop spans 13 amino acids. The germline gives CDR1 LGHDT, CDR2 YNNKQL (reference sequence). With 8 bases removed from V and 3 bases from J, the gap between germline ends came to 12 bases. Partial CDR3 DNA: TGTGCCAGCGGCTGGGGACAGCAAGACACCCAGTAC. Translation: CASGWGQQDTQY. From start to end, the CDR3 is CASGWGQQDTQYF.

Judged by abundance, this clone is large. Gene names are mouse gene names. The CDR3 end lies 1 residue beyond the end of the read and is filled in from the germline J gene. J is TRBJ2-3 and V is TRBV26; possibly TRBD1 for D (5 bases). Trimming shortened V by 0 bases and J by 2 bases, and 9 bases separated the two germline ends. The V gene's germline CDR1 is KGHPV and CDR2 FQNQEV (reference sequence). CDR3 length: 15 amino acids. The part of the CDR3 DNA that was read is TGTGCCAGCAGTCTGTCGTCAGGGCATGCAGAAACGCTGTAT. Translation: CASSLSSGHAETLY. The whole CDR3 protein is CASSLSSGHAETLYF. Full variable domain (missing parts from reference TRBV26 and TRBJ2-3): NSKVIQTPRYLVKGQGQKAKMRCIPEKGHPVVFWYQQNKNNEFKFLINFQNQEVLQQIDMTEKRFSAECPSNSPCSLEIQSSEAGDSALYLCASSLSSGHAETLYFGSGTRLTVL.

This clone was counted once. The genes are named according to mouse. The CDR3 end falls 1 residue outside the read, so it is completed with the germline J gene. The V gene is TRBV3, the J gene TRBJ1-6; unclear D gene. TRBJ1-6 falls under the ORF class, with uncertain function. Per germline, CDR1 SNHLY and CDR2 FYNGKV (reference sequence). CDR3 length: 13 amino acids. V was trimmed by 9 bases and J by 0 bases, leaving 6 bases between them. CDR3 sequence: CARRVSYNSPLYF. Partial CDR3 DNA: TGTGCCAGAAGGGTTTCCTATAATTCGCCCCTCTAC.

To note about this clone: Mouse gene names apply. The observed sequence ends 1 residue before the CDR3 terminus, with the missing tail filled in from the germline J gene. The V gene is TRBV13-2, the J gene TRBJ1-4; D is possibly TRBD1 (5 bases). In germline, CDR1 is NNHNN, CDR2 SYGAGS (reference sequence). This CDR3 contains 15 residues. Trimming stripped 3 bases from V and 0 bases from J, with 9 bases between. Partial CDR3 DNA: TGTGCCAGCGGTGCCGGACATATTTCCAACGAAAGATTATTT. Residues: CASGAGHISNERLF. In full, the CDR3 is CASGAGHISNERLFF.

This clone was detected only a few times. The gene symbols are mouse symbols. The CDR3 end lies 1 residue beyond the end of the read and is filled in from the germline J gene. The gene calls are TRBV26 and TRBJ2-1; D might be TRBD1 or TRBD2, each matching 6 bases. This CDR3 is built from 13 residues. Germline CDR1 is KGHPV and CDR2 is FQNQEV (reference sequence). Trimming shortened V by 2 bases and J by 8 bases, and 10 bases separated the two germline ends. The CDR3 sequence is CASSLGGATEQFF. CDR3 DNA (partial): TGTGCCAGCAGTCTGGGGGGCGCGACTGAGCAGTTC.

This clone was seen a few times. The listed genes are named as in mouse. Coverage ceases 1 residue before the CDR3 finishes, and the germline J gene fills in the end. The V gene is TRBV5, the J gene TRBJ1-1, with TRBD1 as a possible D gene (6 bases). Trimming shortened V by 4 bases and J by 1 base, and 10 bases separated the two germline ends. CDR3 length equals 14 residues. Looked up from germline, CDR1 is LGHNA and CDR2 is YNLKQL (reference sequence). CDR3 bases read: TGTGCCAGCAGCCCACAGGGTGGAAACACAGAAGTCTTC. This sequence encodes CASSPQGGNTEVF. The CDR3 in full is CASSPQGGNTEVFF.

As to this clone: The germline and genes are mouse ones. This CDR3 reads CASSREVGGDTQYF. Incomplete CDR3 DNA: TGTGCTAGCAGTAGAGAGGTGGGGGGAGACACCCAGTAC. This sequence joins TRBV17 and TRBJ2-5, with 7 bases that match TRBD2. The read finishes 1 residue shy of the CDR3 end, and the germline J gene is used to complete it. The CDR3 is 14 residues long. J lost 5 bases, V lost 0 bases, and 2 bases had no gene match. Per germline, CDR1 MNHDT and CDR2 YYDKIL.

The sample holds a few counts of this clone. The gene names given are mouse names. The sequenced fragment ends 1 residue before the CDR3 boundary, so the rest is inferred from the germline J gene. The genes are TRBV26 and TRBJ2-7; possibly TRBD1 or TRBD2 for D (6 bases each). The CDR3 spans 13 residues. Germline V gene sequence: CDR1 KGHPV, CDR2 FQNQEV (reference sequence). V lost 1 base and J 5 bases, leaving 9 bases between the germline ends. Partial CDR3 DNA: TGTGCCAGCAGTCTGTTTAGGGGGGATGAACAGTAC. It translates to CASSLFRGDEQY. The whole CDR3 sequence is CASSLFRGDEQYF.

Details on this clone: The gene symbols are mouse symbols. The read ends 1 residue shy of where the CDR3 ends; the end is completed using the germline J gene. V is TRBV3 and J is TRBJ1-2; 7 nucleotides line up with TRBD1. The CDR3 runs 13 residues. V shed 5 bases and J 2 bases; nucleotides not matched to a gene: 2. Germline CDR1 is SNHLY and CDR2 is FYNGKV (reference sequence). The CDR3 protein is CASSQQGNSDYTF. CDR3 DNA, as far as it was read: TGTGCCAGCAGCCAACAGGGGAACTCCGACTACACC.

This clone has a handful of counts. Each gene name is a mouse one. The read comes to an end 1 residue before the CDR3 does, leaving the germline J gene to fill in the end. The chain recombines TRBV3 with TRBJ2-7; TRBD2 aligns across 9 bases. CDR1 and CDR2 from the germline V gene are SNHLY and FYNGKV (reference sequence). With 0 bases clipped from V and 4 bases from J, the junction kept 4 bases outside the gene matches. The CDR3 has 15 residues. CDR3 residues: CASSLALGGSYEQYF. Incomplete CDR3 DNA: TGTGCCAGCAGCTTAGCACTGGGGGGTTCATATGAACAGTAC.

This clone was recorded a few times. The genes and germline here are from mouse. The sequence runs out 1 residue before the end of the CDR3; the remainder is reconstructed from the germline J gene. The genes are TRBV26 and TRBJ1-2; 7 bases align to TRBD1. Trimming cost V 6 bases and J 0 bases; bases outside gene matches: 4. This CDR3 contains 14 residues. CDR1 and CDR2 from the germline V gene are KGHPV and FQNQEV (reference sequence). The part of the CDR3 DNA that was read is TGTGCCAGCAGCAGACAGGGCTCAAACTCCGACTACACC. Amino acid sequence: CASSRQGSNSDYT. The entire CDR3 is CASSRQGSNSDYTF.

In regard to this clone: Gene names are mouse gene names. The read ends 1 residue shy of where the CDR3 ends; the end is completed using the germline J gene. V gene TRBV29 combines with J gene TRBJ1-1; no definite D call. This CDR3 comprises 9 residues. In germline, CDR1 is MSHET, CDR2 SYDVDS. Trimming took 6 bases from V and 7 from J, leaving 3 bases between them. CDR3 loop: CASRVEVFF. The covered CDR3 bases are TGTGCTAGCAGGGTAGAAGTCTTC.

In this sample, this clone turned up a few times. Mouse gene names and germline throughout. The same CDR3 is also encoded by other DNA sequences in this sample. The chain's CDR3 is CASSIDWGEDTQYF. The part of the CDR3 DNA that was read is TGTGCCAGCAGCATCGACTGGGGGGAAGACACCCAGTAC. V and J are TRBV4 and TRBJ2-5; 10 bases map to TRBD2. The read comes to an end 1 residue before the CDR3 does, leaving the germline J gene to fill in the end. CDR3 size: 14 residues. V shed 5 bases, J shed 4 bases, and the junction held 3 bases outside the gene matches. Germline V gene lookup returns CDR1 LGHDT and CDR2 YNNKQL (reference sequence).

A word on this clone: Mouse germline and gene names are used. The CDR3 end is not reached by the read, which stops 1 residue before it; the germline J gene fills it in. The gene calls are TRBV4 and TRBJ2-5; TRBD2 matches 12 bases. Trimming took 4 bases from V and 6 from J; bases not matched to a gene: 5. This CDR3 region has 15 residues. Germline lookup yields CDR1 LGHDT and CDR2 YNNKQL (reference sequence). The CDR3 bases that were read are TGTGCCAGCAGCTCCGACTGGGGGGGCGCCGACACCCAGTAC. It specifies CASSSDWGGADTQY. The CDR3, in full, reads CASSSDWGGADTQYF.

This clone was observed a single time. Mouse names are used for the genes. Read data end 1 residue before the CDR3 end; the end is taken from the germline J gene. The J gene is TRBJ1-6, the V gene TRBV3; D remains ambiguous. Being an ORF, TRBJ1-6 has a function that is uncertain. Germline V CDR1 and CDR2: SNHLY, FYNGKV (reference sequence). The CDR3 has 13 amino acids. Trimming removed 5 bases from V and 5 bases from J, with 7 bases in between. The part of the CDR3 DNA that was read is TGTGCCAGCAGCCTCACAGATAATTCGCCCCTCTAC. Amino acids: CASSLTDNSPLY. The entire CDR3 is CASSLTDNSPLYF.

Worth noting for this clone: The genes and germline here are from mouse. The read terminates 1 residue ahead of where the CDR3 ends, so the germline J gene completes it. This chain uses TRBV26 with TRBJ1-5; no reliable D call. The length of the CDR3 is 13 residues. Germline loops: CDR1 KGHPV, CDR2 FQNQEV (reference sequence). Trimming removed 4 bases at V and 5 bases at J, with 9 bases between. The DNA read from the CDR3 is TGTGCCAGCAGTCCCGACATCTACCAGGCTCCGCTT. Translated: CASSPDIYQAPL. Given in full, the CDR3 is CASSPDIYQAPLF.